The T cell receptor (beta chain) described here comes from a study of T cells after yellow fever vaccination. Study-level points and caveats: Detected again after the booster were most primary-vaccination clones, at 95% to 96% CD4 and more than 70% CD8.

Via MiXCR, TCRdb re-called the 5' RACE reads, giving one row per CDR3 protein. This table holds some 670,000 distinct CDR3 sequences, 9% to 15% found once. CDR3 length: 11 amino acids. Trimming stripped 0 bases from V and 9 bases from J, with 4 bases between. Germline V gives CDR1 SGHRS, CDR2 YFSETQ. This clonotype was counted ten times or more. Its target is not known. Sequencing used PBMCs, obtained on the day of the yellow fever booster vaccination. The TCR sequence derives from a man aged 30-40 years who received the YFV17D yellow fever vaccine. This chain connects TRBV5-1 to TRBJ2-1; D gene uncertain. CDR3 coding DNA: TGCGCCAGCAGCTTGGGCCTTGAGCAGTTCTTC. Its protein product is CASSLGLEQFF.